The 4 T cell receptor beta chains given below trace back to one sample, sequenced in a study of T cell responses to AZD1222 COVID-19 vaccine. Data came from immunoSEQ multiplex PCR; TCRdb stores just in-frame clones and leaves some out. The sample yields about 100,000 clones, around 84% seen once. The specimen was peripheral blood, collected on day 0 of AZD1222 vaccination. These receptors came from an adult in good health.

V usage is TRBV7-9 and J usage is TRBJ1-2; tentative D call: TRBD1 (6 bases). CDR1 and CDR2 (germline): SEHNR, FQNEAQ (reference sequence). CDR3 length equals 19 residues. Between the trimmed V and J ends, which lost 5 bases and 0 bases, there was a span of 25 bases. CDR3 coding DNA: TGTGCCAGCAGCCGTCGATGGGGGGGGCCCCGCTATGCTAACTATGGCTACACCTTC. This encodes CASSRRWGGPRYANYGYTF.

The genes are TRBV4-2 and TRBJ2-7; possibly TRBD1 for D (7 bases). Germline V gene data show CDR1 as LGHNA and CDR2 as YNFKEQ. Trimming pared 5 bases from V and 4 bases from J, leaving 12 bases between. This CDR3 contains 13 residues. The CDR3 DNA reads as TGTGCCAGCAGCGCGGGACAGTCTTACGAGCAGTACTTC. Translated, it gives CASSAGQSYEQYF.

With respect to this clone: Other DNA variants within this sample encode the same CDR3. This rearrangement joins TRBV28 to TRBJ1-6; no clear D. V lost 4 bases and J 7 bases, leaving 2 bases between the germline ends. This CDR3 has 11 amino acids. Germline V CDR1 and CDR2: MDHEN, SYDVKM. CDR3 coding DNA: TGTGCCAGCAGTTCGAATTCACCCCTCCACTTT. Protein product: CASSSNSPLHF.

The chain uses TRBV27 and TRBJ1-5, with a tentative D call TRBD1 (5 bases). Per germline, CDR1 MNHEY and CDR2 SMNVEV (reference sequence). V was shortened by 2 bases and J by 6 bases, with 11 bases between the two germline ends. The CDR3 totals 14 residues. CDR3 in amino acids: CASSLGHPSQPQHF. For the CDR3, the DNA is TGTGCCAGCAGTTTAGGACACCCGAGTCAGCCCCAGCATTTT.